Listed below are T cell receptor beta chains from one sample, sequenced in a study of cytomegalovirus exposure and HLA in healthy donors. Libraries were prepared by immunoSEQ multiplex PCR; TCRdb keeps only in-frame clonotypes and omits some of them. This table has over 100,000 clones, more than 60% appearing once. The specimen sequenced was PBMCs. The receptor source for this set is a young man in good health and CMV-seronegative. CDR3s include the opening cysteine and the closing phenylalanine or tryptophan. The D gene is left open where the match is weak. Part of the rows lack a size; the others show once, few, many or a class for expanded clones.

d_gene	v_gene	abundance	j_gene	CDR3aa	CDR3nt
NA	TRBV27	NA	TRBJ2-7	CASSRGVFYEQYF	TGTGCCAGCAGCAGGGGAGTATTCTACGAGCAGTACTTC
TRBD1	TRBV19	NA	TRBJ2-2	CASSMGQGGGELFF	TGTGCCAGTAGTATGGGACAGGGCGGCGGGGAGCTGTTTTTT
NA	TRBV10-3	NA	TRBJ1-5	CAISESPQGWQPQHF	TGTGCCATCAGTGAGTCGCCGCAGGGTTGGCAGCCCCAGCATTTT
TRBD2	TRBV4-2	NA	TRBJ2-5	CASSQDRGLAGGQETQYF	TGTGCCAGCAGCCAAGATCGGGGACTAGCGGGGGGGCAAGAGACCCAGTACTTC
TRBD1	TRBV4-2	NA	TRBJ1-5	CASSYLLQGLQPQHF	TGTGCCAGCAGCTACCTATTACAGGGGCTACAGCCCCAGCATTTT
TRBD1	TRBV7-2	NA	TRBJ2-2	CASSRGQGTGELFF	TGTGCCAGCAGCCGGGGACAGGGTACCGGGGAGCTGTTTTTT
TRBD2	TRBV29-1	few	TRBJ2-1	CSVERSRPTSGIPNEQFF	TGCAGCGTTGAGCGGTCCCGACCGACTAGCGGGATCCCAAATGAGCAGTTCTTC
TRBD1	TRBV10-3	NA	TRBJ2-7	CAISGGSYEQYF	TGTGCCATTTCAGGGGGCTCCTACGAGCAGTACTTC
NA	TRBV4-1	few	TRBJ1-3	CASSQVNSGNTIYF	TGCGCCAGCAGCCAAGTCAACTCTGGAAACACCATATATTTT
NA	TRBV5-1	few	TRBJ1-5	CASSLDGKMPQHF	TGCGCCAGCAGCTTGGACGGTAAGATGCCCCAGCATTTT
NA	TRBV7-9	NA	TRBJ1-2	CASSFNRVDYGYTF	TGTGCCAGCAGCTTCAACAGGGTTGACTATGGCTACACCTTC
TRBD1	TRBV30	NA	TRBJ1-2	CAWGAGTGHYGYTF	TGTGCCTGGGGGGCCGGGACAGGGCACTATGGCTACACCTTC
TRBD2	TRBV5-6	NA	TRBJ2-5	CASSQRTSGRAGETQYF	TGTGCCAGCAGCCAGAGGACTAGCGGGAGGGCCGGAGAGACCCAGTACTTC
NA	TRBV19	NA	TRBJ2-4	CASHKREENIQYF	TGTGCCAGCCACAAGAGGGAGGAGAACATTCAGTACTTC
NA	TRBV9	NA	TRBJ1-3	CASSVVGVENTIYF	TGTGCCAGCAGCGTAGTCGGGGTGGAAAACACCATATATTTT
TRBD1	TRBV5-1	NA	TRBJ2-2	CASSLDGTGRTGELFF	TGCGCCAGCAGCTTGGACGGGACAGGGCGTACCGGGGAGCTGTTTTTT
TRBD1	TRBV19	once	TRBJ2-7	CASSNSGGTYEQYF	TGTGCCAGTAGTAATTCAGGGGGAACCTACGAGCAGTACTTC
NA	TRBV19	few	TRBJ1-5	CASSIAGNQPQHF	TGTGCCAGTAGTATAGCGGGCAATCAGCCCCAGCATTTT
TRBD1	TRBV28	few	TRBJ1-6	CASSRTGSSPLHF	TGTGCCAGCAGCCGGACAGGGTCCTCACCCCTCCACTTT
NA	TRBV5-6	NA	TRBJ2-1	CASSSTVDNEQFF	TGTGCCAGCAGCTCGACAGTAGACAATGAGCAGTTCTTC
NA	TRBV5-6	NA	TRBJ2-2	CASSQTGHLTGELFF	TGTGCCAGCAGCCAAACAGGGCACCTTACCGGGGAGCTGTTTTTT
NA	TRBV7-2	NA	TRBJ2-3	CASSSGQFTDTQYF	TGTGCCAGCAGCTCCGGACAGTTCACAGATACGCAGTATTTT
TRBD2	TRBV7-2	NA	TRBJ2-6	CASSSGLLAGGGGANVLTF	TGTGCCAGCAGCTCAGGACTACTAGCGGGAGGAGGTGGGGCCAACGTCCTGACTTTC
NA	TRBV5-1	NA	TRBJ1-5	CASSPRGNQPQHF	TGCGCCAGCAGCCCCCGGGGGAATCAGCCCCAGCATTTT
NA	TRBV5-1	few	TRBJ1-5	CASSLGSIGTNQPQHF	TGCGCCAGCAGCTTGGGAAGTATCGGTACGAATCAGCCCCAGCATTTT
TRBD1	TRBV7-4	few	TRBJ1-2	CASSLTGGYGYTF	TGTGCCAGCAGCTTAACAGGGGGCTATGGCTACACCTTC
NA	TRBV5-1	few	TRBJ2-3	CASSLGPNTDTQYF	TGCGCCAGCAGCTTGGGGCCAAACACAGATACGCAGTATTTT
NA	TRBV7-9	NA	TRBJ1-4	CASSGNSAGDEKLFF	TGTGCCAGCAGCGGAAACAGTGCGGGAGATGAAAAACTGTTTTTT
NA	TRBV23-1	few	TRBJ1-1	CASARGGEDTEAFF	TGCGCCAGCGCCCGGGGGGGCGAGGACACTGAAGCTTTCTTT
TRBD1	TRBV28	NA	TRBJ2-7	CASSTTGVEQYF	TGTGCCAGCAGCACCACAGGGGTGGAGCAGTACTTC
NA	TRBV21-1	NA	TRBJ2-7	CASSWRVGSYEQYF	TGTGCCAGCAGCTGGCGGGTGGGGTCCTACGAGCAGTACTTC
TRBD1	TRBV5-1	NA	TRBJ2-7	CASSLYSGGSYEQYF	TGCGCCAGCAGCTTGTATTCAGGGGGTTCCTACGAGCAGTACTTC
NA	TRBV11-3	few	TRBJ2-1	CASSLRGGEGFNEQFF	TGTGCCAGCAGCTTACGAGGAGGTGAAGGGTTCAATGAGCAGTTCTTC
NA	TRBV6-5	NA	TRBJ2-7	CASSYSMWGQPYEQYF	TGTGCCAGCAGTTACTCGATGTGGGGCCAACCCTACGAGCAGTACTTC
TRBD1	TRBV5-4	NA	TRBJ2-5	CASSFEQGFGETQYF	TGTGCCAGCAGCTTTGAACAGGGGTTTGGGGAGACCCAGTACTTC
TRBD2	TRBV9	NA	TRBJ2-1	CASSVATSGSINNEQFF	TGTGCCAGCAGCGTAGCTACGAGCGGGAGTATCAACAATGAGCAGTTCTTC
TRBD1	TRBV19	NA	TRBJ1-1	CASRGQGAWNTEAFF	TGTGCCAGTAGGGGCCAGGGGGCCTGGAACACTGAAGCTTTCTTT
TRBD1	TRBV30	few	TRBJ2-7	CAWSWTGGDEQYF	TGTGCCTGGAGCTGGACAGGGGGCGACGAGCAGTACTTC
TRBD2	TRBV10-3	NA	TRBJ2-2	CAIRSSSGRAPGELFF	TGTGCCATCAGGTCCTCTAGCGGGAGAGCCCCCGGGGAGCTGTTTTTT
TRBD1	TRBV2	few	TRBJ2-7	CASSVRRTGDPYEQYF	TGTGCCAGCAGTGTCAGGAGGACAGGGGACCCCTACGAGCAGTACTTC
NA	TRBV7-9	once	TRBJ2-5	CASSLAEARETQYF	TGTGCCAGCAGCTTAGCAGAGGCGCGAGAGACCCAGTACTTC
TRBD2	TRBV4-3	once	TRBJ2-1	CASSQTSGPSSYNEQFF	TGCGCCAGCAGCCAGACTAGCGGCCCCAGCTCCTACAATGAGCAGTTCTTC
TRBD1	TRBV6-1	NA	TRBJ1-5	CAIPGQGGNQPQHF	TGTGCCATACCGGGACAGGGGGGCAATCAGCCCCAGCATTTT
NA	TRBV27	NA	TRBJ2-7	CASSLSPTGKREQYF	TGTGCCAGCAGTTTATCCCCAACAGGAAAACGCGAGCAGTACTTC
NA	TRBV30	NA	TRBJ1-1	CAFVRGTEAFF	TGTGCCTTCGTTAGGGGCACTGAAGCTTTCTTT
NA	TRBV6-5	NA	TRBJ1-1	CASSYHPAESNTEAFF	TGTGCCAGCAGTTACCACCCCGCAGAATCGAACACTGAAGCTTTCTTT
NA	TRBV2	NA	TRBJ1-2	CASSLGTAGDYGYTF	TGTGCCAGCAGTTTAGGGACGGCGGGGGACTATGGCTACACCTTC
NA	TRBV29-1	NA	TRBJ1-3	CSVAGTLPGNTIYF	TGCAGCGTTGCTGGAACACTACCTGGAAACACCATATATTTT
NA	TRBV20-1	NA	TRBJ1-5	CSAAIDTQHF	TGCAGTGCTGCGATTGACACCCAGCATTTT
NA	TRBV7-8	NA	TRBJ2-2	CASSLSPDGELFF	TGTGCCAGCAGCTTATCCCCAGACGGGGAGCTGTTTTTT
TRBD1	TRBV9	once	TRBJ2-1	CASSVEGQVPNEQFF	TGTGCCAGCAGCGTGGAGGGACAGGTCCCCAATGAGCAGTTCTTC
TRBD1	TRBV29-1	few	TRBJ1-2	CSARQGFYGYPF	TGCAGCGCACGACAGGGGTTCTATGGCTACCCCTTC
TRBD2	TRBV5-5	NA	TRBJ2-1	CASSGGSGRVANEQFF	TGTGCCAGCAGCGGGGGGAGCGGGAGGGTTGCCAATGAGCAGTTCTTC
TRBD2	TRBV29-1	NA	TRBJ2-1	CMAGGSGNEQFF	TGCATGGCGGGAGGGTCGGGGAATGAGCAGTTCTTC
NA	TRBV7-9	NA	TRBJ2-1	CSSSLVFRGVRNEQFF	TGTTCCAGCAGCTTAGTCTTCAGGGGAGTTCGGAATGAGCAGTTCTTC